One and the same sample provided the 24 T cell receptor beta chains below, sequenced in a study of regulatory T cells in long-lasting Graves disease. Through Arm-PCR of CDR3 regions and iRepertoire HTBI primers, TCR beta libraries were built. TCRdb used MiXCR to reprocess the multiplex PCR reads, holding one entry per CDR3 protein. The sample includes about 660,000 distinct CDR3 sequences, around 30% of them seen just once. Time point here: persistent/refractory GD, antithyroid drugs over 5 years with positive TRAb. PBMC-derived RNA was used for the TCR library. The sample here was peripheral blood mononuclear cells (PBMCs), taken when the disease was refractory, from a patient treated with antithyroid drugs. The receptors originated from a female donor with Graves disease.

The chain links TRBV19 to TRBJ2-6; D may be TRBD1 (5 bases). The CDR3 consists of 17 residues. CDR1 is LNHDA and CDR2 is SQIVND in the germline V gene (reference sequence). Trimming pared 5 bases from V and 1 base from J, leaving 15 bases between. CDR3 coding DNA: TGTGCCAGTAGTCCAGGGCCGACTGGGTCTGGGGCCAACGTCCTGACTTTC. This encodes CASSPGPTGSGANVLTF.

In the case of this clonotype: Just one base apart from a much larger clone, this may be a read error. The J gene is TRBJ1-3, the V gene TRBV12-3 or TRBV12-4; D may be TRBD1 (6 bases). This CDR3 has 15 amino acids. The CDR3 reads CGSSTRTVAGNTIYF. In nucleotides, the CDR3 is TGTGGCAGCAGTACCCGGACAGTTGCTGGAAACACCATATATTTT.

This clonotype has a count of ten or more. The genes are TRBV2 and TRBJ1-6; D is perhaps TRBD1 (6 bases). The CDR3 sequence is 14 residues long. The V gene's germline CDR1 is SNHLY and CDR2 FYNNEI. Between the trimmed V and J ends, which lost 8 bases and 5 bases, there was a span of 13 bases. This CDR3 reads CASARQENNSPLHF. The CDR3 region has the DNA TGTGCCAGCGCAAGACAGGAAAATAATTCACCCCTCCACTTT.

The chain combines TRBV3-1 with TRBJ1-4, with D possibly being TRBD1 (6 bases). The CDR3 contains 15 residues. Germline V lookup: CDR1 LGHDT, CDR2 YNNKEL (reference sequence). Deletions cut 8 bases from V and 3 bases from J, with 16 bases between. CDR3 sequence reads: CASGGARGANEKLFF. The CDR3 nucleotides are TGTGCCAGCGGCGGTGCCAGGGGAGCTAATGAAAAACTGTTTTTT.

This clonotype was seen only a few times. This chain joins TRBV5-1 and TRBJ2-7; 9 positions match TRBD1. The J segment lost 0 bases and the V segment lost 6 bases, leaving 4 bases of the junction unmatched. This CDR3 has 14 amino acids. The germline CDR1 and CDR2 sequences are SGHRS and YFSETQ. The CDR3 sequence is CASTPGQGSYEQYF. As DNA, the CDR3 is TGCGCCAGCACCCCGGGACAGGGCTCCTACGAGCAGTACTTC.

J is TRBJ1-6 and V is TRBV28; 7 positions agree with TRBD1. CDR1 is MDHEN, CDR2 SYDVKM, per germline. This CDR3 region has 13 residues. V lost 7 bases, J lost 10 bases, and 7 bases stayed unmatched. The CDR3 sequence: CASIGQGESPLHF. The CDR3 DNA follows: TGTGCCAGCATTGGGCAGGGGGAATCACCCCTCCACTTT.

The gene calls are TRBV6-1 and TRBJ1-3, with a weak D call TRBD1 (5 bases). From germline, CDR1 is MNHNS and CDR2 SASEGT. The germline V and J ends were trimmed by 6 bases and 2 bases, with 14 bases remaining between them. The CDR3 is made up of 15 amino acids. This CDR3 reads CASSRRGTAGNTIYF. The CDR3 coding sequence is TGTGCCAGCAGCCGGCGAGGGACGGCTGGAAACACCATATATTTT.

This clonotype turned up a few times. Written as DNA, the CDR3 is TGTGCCAGCAGTTACAGCGCTAGCGTAAGAGGGACCCAGTACTTC. This translates into CASSYSASVRGTQYF. The chain couples TRBV6-9 to TRBJ2-5, with D maybe TRBD2 (6 bases). Germline V gene data show CDR1 as MNHGY and CDR2 as SVAAGI. The CDR3 is 15 amino acids. Trimming pared 3 bases from V and 7 bases from J, leaving 18 bases between.

The chain couples TRBV20-1 to TRBJ1-5; D is possibly TRBD1 (5 bases). V gave up 1 base and J gave up 6 bases, with 16 bases separating them. Looked up from germline, CDR1 is DFQATT and CDR2 is SNEGSKA (reference sequence). This CDR3 contains 15 residues. In DNA, the CDR3 is TGCAGTGCTAGAGGAGGCAGGGAGTTAAGTCAGCCCCAGCATTTT. It yields the protein CSARGGRELSQPQHF.

CDR3 residues: CASSTNSNGYTF. In DNA form, the CDR3 reads TGTGCCAGCAGCACCAACAGTAACGGCTACACCTTC. The chain combines TRBV9 with TRBJ1-2; D unclear. The germline gives CDR1 SGDLS, CDR2 YYNGEE. The CDR3 sequence is 12 residues long. Trimming stripped 4 bases from V and 8 bases from J, with 12 bases between.

A few counts support this clonotype. The chain has TRBV27 and TRBJ1-1; TRBD1 is a possible D gene (5 bases). The V end lost 3 bases, the J end lost 1 base, and 15 bases lay between the germline ends. The CDR3 runs 16 residues. Germline-derived CDR1 and CDR2 are MNHEY and SMNVEV (reference sequence). CDR3 coding DNA: TGTGCCAGCAGTTTCTATAGGCAGGGAGGGAACACTGAAGCTTTCTTT. It encodes CASSFYRQGGNTEAFF.

This clonotype was counted only a few times. The chain employs TRBV29-1 and TRBJ1-1; D remains ambiguous. The CDR3 loop spans 13 amino acids. V was trimmed by 5 bases and J by 1 base, leaving 11 bases between them. From germline, CDR1 is SQVTM and CDR2 ANQGSEA. The CDR3 is CSVIPGKNTEAFF. In DNA form, the CDR3 reads TGCAGCGTTATCCCCGGGAAGAACACTGAAGCTTTCTTT.

The sample holds a few counts of this clonotype. CDR3 residues: CASSLISPNTEAFF. The CDR3 region has the DNA TGTGCCAGCAGCTTAATTTCCCCGAACACTGAAGCTTTCTTT. The rearrangement links TRBV7-6 to TRBJ1-1; D is unclear. CDR3 length equals 14 residues. Germline CDR1 and CDR2: SGHVS and FNYEAQ. V lost 2 bases to trimming and J lost 1 base, with 8 bases between them.

The chain carries TRBV27 and TRBJ1-5, with D possibly being TRBD1 (5 bases). Per germline, CDR1 MNHEY and CDR2 SMNVEV (reference sequence). V was pared by 1 base and J by 1 base, with 8 bases between. CDR3 size: 15 residues. The CDR3 spells CASSLWAGSNQPQHF. CDR3 DNA: TGTGCCAGCAGTTTATGGGCAGGGAGCAATCAGCCCCAGCATTTT.

This chain joins TRBV6-5 and TRBJ2-4; tentatively, D is TRBD1 or TRBD2 (5 bases each). The germline gives CDR1 MNHEY, CDR2 SVGAGI. CDR3 size: 16 residues. Trimming removed 2 bases from V and 0 bases from J, with 11 bases in between. The CDR3 coding sequence is TGTGCCAGCAGTTACCCGGGGCTACTAGCCAAAAACATTCAGTACTTC. This encodes CASSYPGLLAKNIQYF.

CDR3 DNA: TGTGCCAGCTCACCGAAGGGACAGAGCGCCTACGAGCAGTACTTC. It codes for CASSPKGQSAYEQYF. The V call is TRBV18, the J call TRBJ2-7; the match to TRBD1 covers 7 bases. V trimming: 3 bases; J trimming: 2 bases; junction bases outside the gene matches: 7. The CDR3 is 15 residues long. Germline lookup yields CDR1 KGHSH and CDR2 LQKENI.

The rearrangement uses TRBV29-1 and TRBJ2-5; D tentatively reads TRBD1 or TRBD2 (5 bases each). Trimming cost V 8 bases and J 7 bases, with 20 bases left between them. CDR3 length: 13 amino acids. Germline V gene sequence: CDR1 SQVTM, CDR2 ANQGSEA. CDR3 DNA sequence: TGCAGCACCAACCGGGACCCCGAATGGACCCAGTACTTC. Translation: CSTNRDPEWTQYF.

V usage is TRBV25-1 and J usage is TRBJ1-6; TRBD1 aligns across 7 bases. The V and J ends lost 0 bases and 5 bases, in that order; junction bases with no gene match: 4. CDR1 and CDR2 from the germline V gene are MGHDK and SYGVNS. The CDR3 length is 16 residues. For the CDR3, the DNA is TGTGCCAGCAGTGAATACCCCGACAGGGATAATTCACCCCTCCACTTT. This translates into CASSEYPDRDNSPLHF.

This clonotype occurred many times. This chain joins TRBV18 and TRBJ1-5; no clear D gene. V dropped 1 base and J dropped 1 base, with 5 bases sitting between them. Germline CDR1 and CDR2: KGHSH and LQKENI. This CDR3 is 14 amino acids long. CDR3 sequence (DNA): TGTGCCAGCTCACCACGACGGAGCAATCAGCCCCAGCATTTT. Its protein product is CASSPRRSNQPQHF.

The V and J genes are TRBV5-1 and TRBJ2-3, with TRBD1 matching over 9 bases. The CDR3 runs 14 residues. From germline, CDR1 is SGHRS and CDR2 YFSETQ. Unmatched junction bases numbered 2, after V lost 4 bases and J lost 2 bases. The CDR3 coding sequence is TGCGCCAGCAGCGGACAGGGGAACACAGATACGCAGTATTTT. Translated: CASSGQGNTDTQYF.

This clonotype was observed a handful of times. The chain carries TRBV11-2 and TRBJ2-3; no firm D call. Germline V gene sequence: CDR1 SGHAT, CDR2 FQNNGV. Trimming cost V 5 bases and J 3 bases, with 3 bases left between them. This CDR3 region has 11 residues. The CDR3 DNA is TGTGCCAGCAGCCAAACAGATACGCAGTATTTT. It yields the protein CASSQTDTQYF.

The chain is built from TRBV7-9 and TRBJ2-7, with TRBD2 matching over 7 bases. The CDR3 loop spans 14 amino acids. The germline CDR1 and CDR2 sequences are SEHNR and FQNEAQ (reference sequence). V lost 4 bases to trimming and J lost 2 bases; unmatched junction nucleotides: 5. CDR3 bases: TGTGCCAGCAGCTCAGGCGGGAGCACCTACGAGCAGTACTTC. It encodes CASSSGGSTYEQYF.

This clonotype was detected only a few times. This chain links TRBV19 with TRBJ1-1; 7 bases are shared with TRBD1. J gave up 4 bases and V 9 bases, and 11 bases lay outside the gene matches. Germline V CDR1 and CDR2: LNHDA, SQIVND (reference sequence). CDR3 size: 14 residues. CDR3 DNA sequence: TGTGCCAGCCTCGCCGGCAGGGGGGGCACTGAAGCTTTCTTT. Amino acid sequence: CASLAGRGGTEAFF. Drawing the rest from reference TRBV19 and TRBJ1-1, the complete variable domain is DGGITQSPKYLFRKEGQNVTLSCEQNLNHDAMYWYRQDPGQGLRLIYYSQIVNDFQKGDIAEGYSVSREKKESFPLTVTSAQKNPTAFYLCASLAGRGGTEAFFGQGTRLTVV.

The chain is built from TRBV6-1 and TRBJ1-1, with 11 bases aligning to TRBD1. Per germline, CDR1 MNHNS and CDR2 SASEGT. This CDR3 has 12 residues. With 9 bases clipped from V and 5 bases from J, the junction kept 2 bases outside the gene matches. The CDR3 is CASGQGATEAFF. The DNA of the CDR3 is TGTGCCAGTGGACAGGGGGCTACTGAAGCTTTCTTT.